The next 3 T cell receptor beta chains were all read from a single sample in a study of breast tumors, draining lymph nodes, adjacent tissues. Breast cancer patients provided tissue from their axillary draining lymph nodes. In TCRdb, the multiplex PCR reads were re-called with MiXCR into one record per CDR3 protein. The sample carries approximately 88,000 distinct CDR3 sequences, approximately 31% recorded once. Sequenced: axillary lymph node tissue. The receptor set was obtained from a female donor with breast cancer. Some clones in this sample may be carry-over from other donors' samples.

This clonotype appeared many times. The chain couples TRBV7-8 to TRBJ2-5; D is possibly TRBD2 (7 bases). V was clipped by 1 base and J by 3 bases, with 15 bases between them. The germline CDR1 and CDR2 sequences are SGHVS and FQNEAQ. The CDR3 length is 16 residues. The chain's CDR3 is CASSLVGGAVKETQYF. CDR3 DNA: TGTGCCAGCAGCTTAGTTGGGGGGGCAGTTAAAGAGACCCAGTACTTC.

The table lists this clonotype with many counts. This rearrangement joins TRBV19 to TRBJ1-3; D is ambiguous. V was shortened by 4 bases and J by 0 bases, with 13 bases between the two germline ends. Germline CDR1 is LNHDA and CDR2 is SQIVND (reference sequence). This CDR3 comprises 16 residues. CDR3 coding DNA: TGTGCCAGTAGTAGTGCGGCCCTGCTCTCTGGAAACACCATATATTTT. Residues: CASSSAALLSGNTIYF.

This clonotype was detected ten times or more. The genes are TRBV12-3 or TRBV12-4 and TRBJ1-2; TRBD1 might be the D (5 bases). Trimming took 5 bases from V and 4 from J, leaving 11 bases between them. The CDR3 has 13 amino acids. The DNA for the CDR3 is TGTGCCAGCAGTGGGGCCGGAGGCTATGGCTACACCTTC. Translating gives CASSGAGGYGYTF.